These T cell receptor beta chains were read from a single sample in a study of blood T cell repertoires in COVID-19. Only in-frame clones appear in the TCRdb table, and some are missing; sequencing was by immunoSEQ multiplex PCR. The data show around 440,000 clones, with more than 70% seen just once and roughly 13% held by the top ten. The sequenced sample was peripheral blood. Receptors originate from a woman between 45 and 60 years old with COVID-19, enrolled during active disease. The CDR3 runs from the conserved cysteine through the conserved F or W. Each record gives: CDR3 protein, CDR3 DNA, CDR3 length, clone size, J gene, V gene, D gene. D genes are given only for firm matches. Where a row states a size, it is once, few, many or the class of an expanded clone; other rows omit it.

cdr3_aa: CAVKGGGLRNTEAFF; cdr3_nt: TGTGCCGTTAAGGGGGGGGGCCTTAGGAACACTGAAGCTTTCTTT; cdr3_length: 15; clone_size: -; j_call: TRBJ1-1; v_call: TRBV19; d_call: -
cdr3_aa: CASSGDRFSYEQYF; cdr3_nt: TGTGCCAGTAGTGGCGACAGATTCTCCTACGAGCAGTACTTC; cdr3_length: 14; clone_size: -; j_call: TRBJ2-7; v_call: TRBV19; d_call: -
cdr3_aa: CASSQEGQGFSQPQHF; cdr3_nt: TGCGCCAGCAGCCAAGAAGGGCAGGGCTTCTCTCAGCCCCAGCATTTT; cdr3_length: 16; clone_size: -; j_call: TRBJ1-5; v_call: TRBV4-1; d_call: -
cdr3_aa: CASSITGGRYNEQFF; cdr3_nt: TGTGCCAGTAGTATAACAGGGGGCAGGTACAATGAGCAGTTCTTC; cdr3_length: 15; clone_size: -; j_call: TRBJ2-1; v_call: TRBV19; d_call: TRBD1
cdr3_aa: CASSQEGGHGYTF; cdr3_nt: TGTGCCAGCAGCCAAGAGGGAGGACATGGCTACACCTTC; cdr3_length: 13; clone_size: -; j_call: TRBJ1-2; v_call: TRBV3-1/TRBV3-2; d_call: -
cdr3_aa: CASSWKGRGDTEAFF; cdr3_nt: TGCGCCAGCAGCTGGAAGGGACGGGGGGACACTGAAGCTTTCTTT; cdr3_length: 15; clone_size: -; j_call: TRBJ1-1; v_call: TRBV5-1; d_call: -
cdr3_aa: CASSRSLAGGRIYNEQFF; cdr3_nt: TGTGCCAGCAGCCGTAGTCTAGCGGGGGGCCGAATCTACAATGAGCAGTTCTTC; cdr3_length: 18; clone_size: -; j_call: TRBJ2-1; v_call: TRBV5-6; d_call: TRBD2
cdr3_aa: CSANQGSEQYF; cdr3_nt: TGCAGTGCTAACCAGGGAAGCGAGCAGTACTTC; cdr3_length: 11; clone_size: -; j_call: TRBJ2-7; v_call: TRBV20-1; d_call: -
cdr3_aa: CASSRGYMEGYTF; cdr3_nt: TGTGCCAGCAGCCGGGGGTATATGGAGGGCTACACCTTC; cdr3_length: 13; clone_size: few; j_call: TRBJ1-2; v_call: TRBV7-9; d_call: -
cdr3_aa: CASSPLIDSLNTEAFF; cdr3_nt: TGTGCCAGCAGCCCCTTAATTGACAGCTTGAACACTGAAGCTTTCTTT; cdr3_length: 16; clone_size: -; j_call: TRBJ1-1; v_call: TRBV27; d_call: -
cdr3_aa: CASSKDRGLTDTQYF; cdr3_nt: TGTGCCAGTAGTAAAGACAGGGGGCTTACAGATACGCAGTATTTT; cdr3_length: 15; clone_size: -; j_call: TRBJ2-3; v_call: TRBV19; d_call: TRBD1
cdr3_aa: CASSPPGTGMSYNEQFF; cdr3_nt: TGTGCCAGCTCACCACCCGGGACAGGGATGTCCTACAATGAGCAGTTCTTC; cdr3_length: 17; clone_size: -; j_call: TRBJ2-1; v_call: TRBV18; d_call: TRBD1
cdr3_aa: CSVGRGRNQPQHF; cdr3_nt: TGCAGCGTTGGAAGGGGGCGCAACCAGCCCCAGCATTTT; cdr3_length: 13; clone_size: -; j_call: TRBJ1-5; v_call: TRBV29-1; d_call: TRBD1
cdr3_aa: CASSYGGGASGYTF; cdr3_nt: TGTGCCAGCAGTTACGGAGGGGGGGCGAGTGGCTACACCTTC; cdr3_length: 14; clone_size: -; j_call: TRBJ1-2; v_call: TRBV6-5; d_call: -
cdr3_aa: CASSTTPQESRGYTF; cdr3_nt: TGTGCCAGCAGCACGACGCCACAGGAGTCTCGTGGCTACACCTTC; cdr3_length: 15; clone_size: once; j_call: TRBJ1-2; v_call: TRBV7-2; d_call: -
cdr3_aa: CASSRGGLTPPSPLHF; cdr3_nt: TGTGCCAGCAGCCGAGGAGGGTTAACGCCACCATCACCCCTCCACTTT; cdr3_length: 16; clone_size: -; j_call: TRBJ1-6; v_call: TRBV6-6; d_call: -
cdr3_aa: CASSQPDRATEAFF; cdr3_nt: TGTGCCAGCAGTCAACCGGACAGGGCCACTGAAGCTTTCTTT; cdr3_length: 14; clone_size: -; j_call: TRBJ1-1; v_call: TRBV27; d_call: TRBD1
cdr3_aa: CAIRGDSPNQPQHF; cdr3_nt: TGTGCCATCAGAGGGGACAGCCCTAATCAGCCCCAGCATTTT; cdr3_length: 14; clone_size: -; j_call: TRBJ1-5; v_call: TRBV10-3; d_call: TRBD1
cdr3_aa: CASSQEGPSGGGTDTQYF; cdr3_nt: TGTGCCAGCAGCCAAGAAGGGCCTAGCGGGGGTGGCACAGATACGCAGTATTTT; cdr3_length: 18; clone_size: -; j_call: TRBJ2-3; v_call: TRBV4-2; d_call: TRBD2
cdr3_aa: CASSTGSTNEKLFF; cdr3_nt: TGTGCCAGTAGTACAGGGTCAACTAATGAAAAACTGTTTTTT; cdr3_length: 14; clone_size: -; j_call: TRBJ1-4; v_call: TRBV19; d_call: -
cdr3_aa: CASSQGERTQYF; cdr3_nt: TGTGCCAGCAGCCAGGGGGAAAGGACCCAGTACTTC; cdr3_length: 12; clone_size: once; j_call: TRBJ2-5; v_call: TRBV2; d_call: TRBD1
cdr3_aa: CASTRQDVYGYTF; cdr3_nt: TGTGCCAGTACCCGTCAGGATGTCTATGGCTACACCTTC; cdr3_length: 13; clone_size: -; j_call: TRBJ1-2; v_call: TRBV19; d_call: -
cdr3_aa: CASSQGYTGSSYEQYF; cdr3_nt: TGTGCCAGCAGCCAAGGTTATACAGGTAGCTCCTACGAGCAGTACTTC; cdr3_length: 16; clone_size: once; j_call: TRBJ2-7; v_call: TRBV14; d_call: -
cdr3_aa: CASSLFIYRERGYGYTF; cdr3_nt: TGTGCCAGCAGCTTATTTATATACAGGGAGCGGGGCTATGGCTACACCTTC; cdr3_length: 17; clone_size: -; j_call: TRBJ1-2; v_call: TRBV7-3; d_call: -
cdr3_aa: CASRPPGQGARGYTF; cdr3_nt: TGTGCCAGCAGACCACCGGGACAGGGGGCGAGGGGCTACACCTTC; cdr3_length: 15; clone_size: -; j_call: TRBJ1-2; v_call: TRBV7-9; d_call: TRBD1
cdr3_aa: CASSLEEEDGGNTGELFF; cdr3_nt: TGTGCCAGCAGCTTAGAGGAGGAGGACGGGGGTAACACCGGGGAGCTGTTTTTT; cdr3_length: 18; clone_size: -; j_call: TRBJ2-2; v_call: TRBV11-3; d_call: -
cdr3_aa: CASSLDGEPQHF; cdr3_nt: TGTGCCAGCAGCTTGGACGGGGAACCCCAGCATTTT; cdr3_length: 12; clone_size: -; j_call: TRBJ1-5; v_call: TRBV5-4; d_call: -
cdr3_aa: CASSQGAGLHYEQYF; cdr3_nt: TGTGCCAGCAGCCAAGGGGCAGGTCTGCACTACGAGCAGTACTTC; cdr3_length: 15; clone_size: -; j_call: TRBJ2-7; v_call: TRBV11-2; d_call: -
cdr3_aa: CASGPGSTDTQYF; cdr3_nt: TGTGCCAGTGGGCCAGGGTCCACAGATACGCAGTATTTT; cdr3_length: 13; clone_size: -; j_call: TRBJ2-3; v_call: TRBV19; d_call: -
cdr3_aa: CASSKTGDSNQPQHF; cdr3_nt: TGTGCCAGCAGTAAGACAGGGGATAGCAATCAGCCCCAGCATTTT; cdr3_length: 15; clone_size: -; j_call: TRBJ1-5; v_call: TRBV6-5; d_call: TRBD1
cdr3_aa: CASRGHRDYGYTF; cdr3_nt: TGTGCCAGCAGGGGACACAGAGACTATGGCTACACCTTC; cdr3_length: 13; clone_size: -; j_call: TRBJ1-2; v_call: TRBV6-5; d_call: -
cdr3_aa: CASTNSPNYGYTF; cdr3_nt: TGTGCCAGCACGAACAGTCCTAACTATGGCTACACCTTC; cdr3_length: 13; clone_size: -; j_call: TRBJ1-2; v_call: TRBV11-1; d_call: -
cdr3_aa: CASSLQQGNNYGYTF; cdr3_nt: TGTGCCAGCAGCTTACAACAGGGAAATAACTATGGCTACACCTTC; cdr3_length: 15; clone_size: -; j_call: TRBJ1-2; v_call: TRBV7-6; d_call: -
cdr3_aa: CASSEGSGYYGYTF; cdr3_nt: TGTGCCAGCAGTGAAGGGTCGGGGTACTATGGCTACACCTTC; cdr3_length: 14; clone_size: -; j_call: TRBJ1-2; v_call: TRBV6-1; d_call: -
cdr3_aa: CASSPTGFDLGAFF; cdr3_nt: TGTGCCAGCAGCCCCACAGGATTTGACCTTGGGGCTTTCTTT; cdr3_length: 14; clone_size: once; j_call: TRBJ1-1; v_call: TRBV3-1/TRBV3-2; d_call: -
cdr3_aa: CASSLVGTDYPYGYTF; cdr3_nt: TGCGCCAGCAGCTTGGTGGGGACAGACTACCCGTATGGCTACACCTTC; cdr3_length: 16; clone_size: -; j_call: TRBJ1-2; v_call: TRBV5-1; d_call: TRBD1
cdr3_aa: CASREGANTGELFF; cdr3_nt: TGCGCCAGCAGGGAAGGGGCGAACACCGGGGAGCTGTTTTTT; cdr3_length: 14; clone_size: -; j_call: TRBJ2-2; v_call: TRBV5-1; d_call: -
cdr3_aa: CASSYSGLEETQYF; cdr3_nt: TGTGCCAGCAGTTACTCGGGACTAGAGGAGACCCAGTACTTC; cdr3_length: 14; clone_size: -; j_call: TRBJ2-5; v_call: TRBV6-2/TRBV6-3; d_call: TRBD2
cdr3_aa: CASSGDYPGIETQYF; cdr3_nt: TGCGCCAGCAGTGGGGACTACCCGGGGATCGAGACCCAGTACTTC; cdr3_length: 15; clone_size: -; j_call: TRBJ2-5; v_call: TRBV5-1; d_call: TRBD2
cdr3_aa: CAISESNVVANGYTF; cdr3_nt: TGTGCCATCAGTGAGTCGAATGTCGTAGCTAATGGCTACACCTTC; cdr3_length: 15; clone_size: -; j_call: TRBJ1-2; v_call: TRBV10-3; d_call: -
cdr3_aa: CATTNRDTGELFF; cdr3_nt: TGTGCCACCACTAACAGGGACACCGGGGAGCTGTTTTTT; cdr3_length: 13; clone_size: -; j_call: TRBJ2-2; v_call: TRBV24-1; d_call: -
cdr3_aa: CASSPRDREETQYF; cdr3_nt: TGTGCCAGCAGCCCCCGGGACAGGGAAGAGACCCAGTACTTC; cdr3_length: 14; clone_size: once; j_call: TRBJ2-5; v_call: TRBV3-1/TRBV3-2; d_call: TRBD1
cdr3_aa: CASSPQTGSGNTIYF; cdr3_nt: TGTGCCAGCAGCCCCCAAACAGGGTCTGGAAACACCATATATTTT; cdr3_length: 15; clone_size: -; j_call: TRBJ1-3; v_call: TRBV9; d_call: -
cdr3_aa: CASSLGGANEQYF; cdr3_nt: TGTGCCAGCAGCCTCGGGGGGGCCAACGAGCAGTACTTC; cdr3_length: 13; clone_size: -; j_call: TRBJ2-7; v_call: TRBV7-2; d_call: TRBD2
cdr3_aa: CASSLAGAGRRTDEQFF; cdr3_nt: TGTGCCAGCAGCTTGGCCGGAGCGGGGAGACGGACGGATGAGCAGTTCTTC; cdr3_length: 17; clone_size: -; j_call: TRBJ2-1; v_call: TRBV5-4; d_call: TRBD2
cdr3_aa: CASSYSIAGGSDTQYF; cdr3_nt: TGTGCCAGCAGTTACTCGATTGCGGGGGGATCCGATACGCAGTATTTT; cdr3_length: 16; clone_size: -; j_call: TRBJ2-3; v_call: TRBV6-5; d_call: TRBD2
cdr3_aa: CAWSPSLSYNEQFF; cdr3_nt: TGTGCCTGGAGCCCGTCCCTCTCCTACAATGAGCAGTTCTTC; cdr3_length: 14; clone_size: -; j_call: TRBJ2-1; v_call: TRBV30; d_call: -
cdr3_aa: CASSLGTGRDAEAFF; cdr3_nt: TGTGCCAGCAGCTTGGGGACGGGCAGGGATGCTGAAGCTTTCTTT; cdr3_length: 15; clone_size: -; j_call: TRBJ1-1; v_call: TRBV5-8; d_call: -
cdr3_aa: CASSYPLDQRGETQYF; cdr3_nt: TGTGCCAGCAGTTACCCCCTGGACCAGAGGGGGGAGACCCAGTACTTC; cdr3_length: 16; clone_size: -; j_call: TRBJ2-5; v_call: TRBV6-2/TRBV6-3; d_call: -
cdr3_aa: CASSLRTSGGAGSYEQYF; cdr3_nt: TGTGCCAGCAGTTTACGGACTAGCGGGGGGGCAGGGTCCTACGAGCAGTACTTC; cdr3_length: 18; clone_size: -; j_call: TRBJ2-7; v_call: TRBV27; d_call: TRBD2
cdr3_aa: CASTNGGMDEQFF; cdr3_nt: TGTGCCAGCACCAATGGGGGGATGGATGAGCAGTTCTTC; cdr3_length: 13; clone_size: -; j_call: TRBJ2-1; v_call: TRBV28; d_call: -
cdr3_aa: CASSVMTRDSGYTF; cdr3_nt: TGTGCCAGCAGTGTTATGACCCGGGACAGTGGCTACACCTTC; cdr3_length: 14; clone_size: -; j_call: TRBJ1-2; v_call: TRBV2; d_call: TRBD1
cdr3_aa: CASSDGTTDTQYF; cdr3_nt: TGTGCCAGCAGTGACGGGACTACAGATACGCAGTATTTT; cdr3_length: 13; clone_size: -; j_call: TRBJ2-3; v_call: TRBV6-4; d_call: -
cdr3_aa: CASSLSNYTF; cdr3_nt: TGTGCCAGCAGCTTATCTAACTACACCTTC; cdr3_length: 10; clone_size: -; j_call: TRBJ1-2; v_call: TRBV11-3; d_call: -